Following are 4 T cell receptor beta chains from one sample sequenced in a study of human T cells and chemical hapten exposure. Using its own MiXCR run on the RACE reads, TCRdb lists one record per CDR3 protein. The sample has some 350,000 distinct CDR3 sequences; about 6% are singletons. Time point in this sample: patch test 2, 6 weeks after DPC sensitization. Treatment reported: therapeutic diphenylcyclopropenone sensitization with weekly scalp DPC. Sequencing used whole blood, obtained in connection with sensitization to the hapten diphenylcyclopropenone (DPC). All receptors derive from a woman aged 18-30 years with alopecia areata. Some clones in this sample may be carry-over from other donors' samples.

This clonotype was detected only a few times. The chain employs TRBV18 and TRBJ2-1; D is possibly TRBD1 (6 bases). Looked up from germline, CDR1 is KGHSH and CDR2 is LQKENI. This CDR3 comprises 16 residues. V was shortened by 2 bases and J by 4 bases, with 15 bases between the two germline ends. The CDR3 protein is CASSPSPPGAYNEQFF. The CDR3 DNA reads TGTGCCAGCTCACCATCCCCCCCAGGGGCTTACAATGAGCAGTTCTTC.

This clonotype appeared many times. This sequence joins TRBV6-5 and TRBJ1-1; D may be TRBD1 (6 bases). CDR3 length: 16 amino acids. The V end lost 7 bases, the J end lost 3 bases, and 21 bases lay between the germline ends. Germline V CDR1 and CDR2: MNHEY, SVGAGI. CDR3 protein: CASIPPGGRKDTEAFF. The CDR3 nucleotides read TGTGCCAGCATCCCCCCTGGGGGGCGCAAGGACACTGAAGCTTTCTTT.

This clonotype appeared many times. V is TRBV27 and J is TRBJ1-4; a weak D match, TRBD1 (5 bases). With 3 bases removed from V and 7 bases from J, the gap between germline ends came to 18 bases. The CDR3 runs 16 residues. Germline CDR1 MNHEY, CDR2 SMNVEV (reference sequence). CDR3 DNA: TGTGCCAGCAGTTTTATCCCGCAGGGAGGCCTTGAAAAACTGTTTTTT. It translates to CASSFIPQGGLEKLFF.

The chain employs TRBV12-3 or TRBV12-4 and TRBJ2-2; the match to TRBD1 covers 9 bases. The CDR3 consists of 15 residues. With V trimmed by 3 bases and J by 9 bases, 8 bases remained unmatched. DNA of the CDR3: TGTGCCAGCAGTTTTAAGGGACAGGGCGCGAGGGAGCTGTTTTTT. It is translated as CASSFKGQGARELFF.